Below, 8 T cell receptor beta chains from the same sample are listed, as sequenced in a study of cytomegalovirus exposure and HLA in healthy donors (dated by TCRdb to about 2017). Libraries were made using the immunoSEQ multiplex PCR assay. For the multiplex PCR, a mixture combining 60 forward primers for TCR Vbeta segments and 13 reverse primers for TCR Jbeta segments was used. Held by TCRdb, this immuneACCESS table contains in-frame sequences only and omits some clones. Under half of the omission traces to an unresolved V gene where checked; the cause of the rest is unknown. This sample has approximately 120,000 clones in its table, and 75% of those were observed once. Roughly 3.1% of the sample belongs to the ten largest clones. What was sequenced was PBMCs. These receptors were taken from a young man in good health and CMV-seronegative.

V is TRBV27 and J is TRBJ1-3; tentatively, D is TRBD1 (5 bases). This CDR3 contains 14 residues. Trimming removed 5 bases from V and 3 bases from J, with 11 bases in between. Germline lookup yields CDR1 MNHEY and CDR2 SMNVEV (reference sequence). The CDR3 bases are TGTGCCAGCAGTGACCAGGGTATTGGAAACACCATATATTTT. Amino acids: CASSDQGIGNTIYF.

V and J are TRBV7-9 and TRBJ2-2; D unclear. Trimming removed 5 bases from V and 3 bases from J, with 16 bases in between. The CDR3 runs to 16 residues. CDR1 is SEHNR and CDR2 is FQNEAQ in the germline V gene (reference sequence). CDR3 nucleotide sequence: TGTGCCAGCAGCCCCTGGCGGAGCAGCTACACCGGGGAGCTGTTTTTT. It specifies CASSPWRSSYTGELFF.

The CDR3 loop is CASSPRLTNSPLHF. The CDR3 DNA is TGCGCCAGCAGCCCCCGGTTAACGAATTCACCCCTCCACTTT. This rearrangement joins TRBV4-1 to TRBJ1-6; D not resolved. The CDR3 is made up of 14 amino acids. V lost 4 bases to trimming and J lost 7 bases, with 11 bases between them. CDR1 and CDR2 (germline): MGHRA, YSYEKL.

This clone was picked up a small number of times. The chain joins TRBV29-1 to TRBJ2-2, with TRBD1 as a possible D gene (6 bases). V was clipped by 5 bases and J by 9 bases, with 10 bases between them. The CDR3 is made up of 11 amino acids. CDR1 is SQVTM and CDR2 is ANQGSEA in the germline V gene. CDR3 nucleotides: TGCAGCGTTCACAGGGAACGGGAGCTGTTTTTT. Translation: CSVHRERELFF.

The chain has TRBV6-1 and TRBJ1-3; D call uncertain. Between the trimmed V and J ends, which lost 7 bases and 1 base, there was a span of 11 bases. Germline assignment: CDR1 MNHNS and CDR2 SASEGT. CDR3 length: 14 residues. CDR3 sequence: CASIRYLSGNTIYF. CDR3 coding DNA: TGTGCCAGCATTCGTTATCTATCTGGAAACACCATATATTTT.

The chain links TRBV7-9 to TRBJ1-2; D gene unclear. Trimming took off 1 base at V and 2 bases at J, with 8 bases between the two ends. The CDR3 runs to 14 residues. The germline gives CDR1 SEHNR, CDR2 FQNEAQ (reference sequence). The CDR3 reads CASSLVLGNYGYTF. DNA for the CDR3: TGTGCCAGCAGCTTAGTCTTGGGCAACTATGGCTACACCTTC.

The chain uses TRBV7-9 and TRBJ2-5; no definite D call. CDR1 SEHNR and CDR2 FQNEAQ come from the germline V gene (reference sequence). The CDR3 is 13 residues long. The V and J ends lost 3 bases and 2 bases respectively, with 7 bases between them. As DNA, the CDR3 is TGTGCCAGCAGCTTCCAGATTCAAGAGACCCAGTACTTC. This sequence encodes CASSFQIQETQYF.

The rearrangement links TRBV5-4 to TRBJ2-7; D unclear. The CDR3 sequence is 12 residues long. Trimming pared 4 bases from V and 0 bases from J, leaving 5 bases between. In germline, CDR1 is SGHNT, CDR2 YYREEE (reference sequence). The CDR3 spells CASSQDSYEQYF. DNA of the CDR3: TGTGCCAGCAGCCAGGACTCCTACGAGCAGTACTTC.